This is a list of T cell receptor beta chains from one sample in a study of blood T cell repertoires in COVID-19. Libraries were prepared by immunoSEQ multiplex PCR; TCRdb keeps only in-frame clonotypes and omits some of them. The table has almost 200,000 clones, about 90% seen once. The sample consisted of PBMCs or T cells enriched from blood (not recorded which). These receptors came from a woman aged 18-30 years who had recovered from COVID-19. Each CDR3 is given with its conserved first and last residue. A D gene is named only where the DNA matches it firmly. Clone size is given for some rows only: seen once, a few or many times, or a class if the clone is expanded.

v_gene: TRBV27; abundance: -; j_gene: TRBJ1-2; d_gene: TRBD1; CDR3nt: TGTGCCAGCATGGTAGCGACAGGGGCAGGCGGCTACACCTTC; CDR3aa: CASMVATGAGGYTF
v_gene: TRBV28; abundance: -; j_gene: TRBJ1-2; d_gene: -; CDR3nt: TGTGCCAGCAGCAGGGGACAATCCTTCAACTATGGCTACACCTTC; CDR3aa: CASSRGQSFNYGYTF
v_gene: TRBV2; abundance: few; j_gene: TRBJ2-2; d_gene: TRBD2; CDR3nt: TGTGCCAGCACTCTAGCGGGGGGGCAGGCCGGGGAGCTGTTTTTT; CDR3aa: CASTLAGGQAGELFF
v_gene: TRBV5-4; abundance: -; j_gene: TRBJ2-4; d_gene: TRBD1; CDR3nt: TGTGCCAGCAGCTCCGGGACAGAAAAAAACATTCAGTACTTC; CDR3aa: CASSSGTEKNIQYF
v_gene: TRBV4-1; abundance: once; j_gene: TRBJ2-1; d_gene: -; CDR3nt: TGCGCCAGCCGGAGCAGTCGAGGAAATGAGCAGTTCTTC; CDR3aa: CASRSSRGNEQFF
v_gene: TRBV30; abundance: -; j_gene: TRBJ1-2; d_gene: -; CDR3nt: TGTGCCTGGAGTGCTTACAGAGAAGCTAACTATGGCTACACCTTC; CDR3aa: CAWSAYREANYGYTF
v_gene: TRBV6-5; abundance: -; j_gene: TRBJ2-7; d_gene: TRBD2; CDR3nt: TGTGCCACCCAGCGGGGGGGACGCTACGAGCAGTACTTC; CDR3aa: CATQRGGRYEQYF
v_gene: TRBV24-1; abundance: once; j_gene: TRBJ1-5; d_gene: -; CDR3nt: TGTGCCACCAGTGATTTGCAGTGGCTCAATCAGCCCCAGCATTTT; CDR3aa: CATSDLQWLNQPQHF
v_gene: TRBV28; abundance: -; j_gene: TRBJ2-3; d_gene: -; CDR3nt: TGTGCCAGCAGTTTTCCAGGCCGGATTGATACGCAGTATTTT; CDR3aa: CASSFPGRIDTQYF
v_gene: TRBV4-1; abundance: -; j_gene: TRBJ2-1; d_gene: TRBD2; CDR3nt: TGCGCCAGCAGCCAAGTAAGGCTAGCGGGTAGGAACGGTGAGCAGTTCTTC; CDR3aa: CASSQVRLAGRNGEQFF
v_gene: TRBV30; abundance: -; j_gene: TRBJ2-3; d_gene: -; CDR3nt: TGTGCCTGGACCCCGACAGGCTACACAGATACGCAGTATTTT; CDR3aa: CAWTPTGYTDTQYF
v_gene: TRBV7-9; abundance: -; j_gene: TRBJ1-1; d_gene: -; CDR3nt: TGTGCCAGCAGCCCCATGGACTTTAACACTGAAGCTTTCTTT; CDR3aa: CASSPMDFNTEAFF
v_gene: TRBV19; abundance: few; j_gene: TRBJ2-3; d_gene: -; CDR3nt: TGTGCCAGTAGTATAAAGAGAGATACGCAGTATTTT; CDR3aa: CASSIKRDTQYF